These T cell receptor beta chains were read from a single sample in a study of T cells in Graves' hyperthyroidism and ophthalmopathy. TCRdb reprocessed the multiplex PCR reads via MiXCR and lists one record per CDR3 protein. The repertoire includes under 550,000 distinct CDR3 sequences, approximately 14% of them detected once, and about 5% sits in the top ten. Material: blood. The receptors originated from a woman younger than 30 with Graves' hyperthyroidism. CDR3s include the opening cysteine and the closing phenylalanine or tryptophan. A D gene is named only where the DNA matches it firmly. A clone size is listed for some rows: how often the clone was seen (once, few, many), or a class if it is expanded.

abundance: many
j_gene: TRBJ2-1
len: 10
v_gene: TRBV20-1
d_gene: .
CDR3aa: CSATPGEQFF
CDR3nt: TGCAGTGCTACCCCTGGTGAGCAGTTCTTC

abundance: few
j_gene: TRBJ2-1
len: 19
v_gene: TRBV7-3
d_gene: TRBD2
CDR3aa: CASSLTFSALAGAYSEQFF
CDR3nt: TGTGCCAGCAGCTTAACGTTCTCAGCCCTAGCGGGAGCCTACAGTGAGCAGTTCTTC

abundance: many
j_gene: TRBJ2-3
len: 16
v_gene: TRBV7-3
d_gene: .
CDR3aa: CASSLTGAGGTDTQYF
CDR3nt: TGTGCCAGCAGCTTAACGGGGGCGGGAGGCACAGATACGCAGTATTTT

abundance: many
j_gene: TRBJ1-4
len: 13
v_gene: TRBV10-1
d_gene: TRBD1
CDR3aa: CAGADRKNEKLFF
CDR3nt: TGCGCCGGAGCGGACAGGAAAAATGAAAAACTGTTTTTT

abundance: .
j_gene: TRBJ1-2
len: 14
v_gene: TRBV4-1
d_gene: TRBD1
CDR3aa: CASSPTGDREGYTF
CDR3nt: TGCGCCAGCAGCCCAACAGGGGACAGAGAGGGCTACACCTTC

abundance: many
j_gene: TRBJ2-7
len: 15
v_gene: TRBV10-3
d_gene: .
CDR3aa: CAIQAWDGDFYEQYF
CDR3nt: TGTGCCATCCAGGCGTGGGACGGAGATTTCTACGAGCAGTACTTC

abundance: .
j_gene: TRBJ2-3
len: 15
v_gene: TRBV3-1
d_gene: .
CDR3aa: CASSHETDFTDTQYF
CDR3nt: TGTGCCAGCAGCCACGAGACAGACTTCACAGATACGCAGTATTTT

abundance: few
j_gene: TRBJ2-7
len: 15
v_gene: TRBV4-3
d_gene: TRBD2
CDR3aa: CASSQGLDSFYEQYF
CDR3nt: TGCGCCAGCAGTCAGGGACTAGATTCATTTTATGAGCAGTACTTC

abundance: .
j_gene: TRBJ1-5
len: 12
v_gene: TRBV28
d_gene: .
CDR3aa: CASTSRNQPQHF
CDR3nt: TGTGCCAGTACAAGCAGAAATCAGCCCCAGCATTTT

abundance: few
j_gene: TRBJ2-2
len: 19
v_gene: TRBV7-6
d_gene: TRBD2
CDR3aa: CASSRKTSGRAVDTGELFF
CDR3nt: TGTGCCAGCAGCCGAAAGACTAGCGGGAGGGCCGTCGACACCGGGGAGCTGTTTTTT

abundance: .
j_gene: TRBJ2-7
len: 15
v_gene: TRBV12-3/TRBV12-4
d_gene: TRBD2
CDR3aa: CASMVSSGSLYEQYF
CDR3nt: TGTGCCAGCATGGTTAGTAGCGGGAGTTTATACGAGCAGTACTTC

abundance: few
j_gene: TRBJ2-1
len: 16
v_gene: TRBV3-1
d_gene: TRBD2
CDR3aa: CASSRLAGGGGNEQFF
CDR3nt: TGTGCCAGCAGCCGACTAGCGGGAGGGGGGGGCAATGAGCAGTTCTTC

abundance: many
j_gene: TRBJ2-1
len: 16
v_gene: TRBV13
d_gene: TRBD2
CDR3aa: CASSLRLAETYNEQFF
CDR3nt: TGTGCCAGCAGCCTCAGACTAGCGGAGACCTACAATGAGCAGTTCTTC

abundance: many
j_gene: TRBJ2-5
len: 15
v_gene: TRBV6-5
d_gene: .
CDR3aa: CASSYSLPVEETQYF
CDR3nt: TGTGCCAGCAGTTACTCTCTTCCCGTGGAAGAGACCCAGTACTTC

abundance: few
j_gene: TRBJ2-2
len: 16
v_gene: TRBV6-2/TRBV6-3
d_gene: TRBD1
CDR3aa: CASTKSGGANTGELFF
CDR3nt: TGTGCCAGCACTAAATCAGGGGGCGCGAACACCGGGGAGCTGTTTTTT

abundance: many
j_gene: TRBJ1-1
len: 14
v_gene: TRBV12-3/TRBV12-4
d_gene: TRBD1
CDR3aa: CASSARQGGTEAFF
CDR3nt: TGTGCCAGCAGTGCGAGACAGGGGGGCACTGAAGCTTTCTTT

abundance: .
j_gene: TRBJ1-1
len: 16
v_gene: TRBV18
d_gene: TRBD1
CDR3aa: CASSPGQGRENTEAFF
CDR3nt: TGTGCCAGCTCACCCGGACAGGGTAGAGAGAACACTGAAGCTTTCTTT

abundance: .
j_gene: TRBJ2-7
len: 14
v_gene: TRBV29-1
d_gene: TRBD2
CDR3aa: CSVEGSSGSYEQYF
CDR3nt: TGCAGCGTTGAAGGTTCGAGCGGGAGTTACGAGCAGTACTTC

abundance: few
j_gene: TRBJ2-7
len: 18
v_gene: TRBV2
d_gene: TRBD1
CDR3aa: CASSFPSSLGTGSYEQYF
CDR3nt: TGTGCCAGCAGTTTTCCCAGCAGTTTGGGGACAGGGTCCTACGAGCAGTACTTC

abundance: many
j_gene: TRBJ2-1
len: 18
v_gene: TRBV5-1
d_gene: TRBD2
CDR3aa: CASSLEGRAGGLYNEQFF
CDR3nt: TGCGCCAGCAGCTTGGAAGGTAGGGCGGGAGGACTATACAATGAGCAGTTCTTC

abundance: many
j_gene: TRBJ2-7
len: 14
v_gene: TRBV20-1
d_gene: .
CDR3aa: CSAGGGLTRNEQYF
CDR3nt: TGCAGTGCAGGGGGGGGACTAACCAGGAACGAGCAGTACTTC

abundance: many
j_gene: TRBJ1-2
len: 14
v_gene: TRBV10-2
d_gene: .
CDR3aa: CASSVTGTGYGYTF
CDR3nt: TGCGCCAGCAGTGTAACAGGGACCGGCTATGGCTACACCTTC

abundance: .
j_gene: TRBJ2-2
len: 17
v_gene: TRBV20-1
d_gene: .
CDR3aa: CSAIPRDRPRGIGELFF
CDR3nt: TGCAGTGCTATTCCCAGAGACAGACCCCGGGGCATCGGGGAGCTGTTTTTT

abundance: many
j_gene: TRBJ2-2
len: 15
v_gene: TRBV5-1
d_gene: .
CDR3aa: CASSLTGLNTGELFF
CDR3nt: TGCGCCAGCAGCTTGACAGGACTGAACACCGGGGAGCTGTTTTTT

abundance: few
j_gene: TRBJ2-7
len: 15
v_gene: TRBV27
d_gene: TRBD2
CDR3aa: CASSTHRDYGYGQYF
CDR3nt: TGTGCCAGCAGTACCCACCGGGACTACGGCTACGGGCAGTACTTC

abundance: few
j_gene: TRBJ2-1
len: 11
v_gene: TRBV28
d_gene: .
CDR3aa: CASSGPREQFF
CDR3nt: TGTGCCAGCAGTGGGCCCCGGGAGCAGTTCTTC

abundance: .
j_gene: TRBJ1-5
len: 13
v_gene: TRBV12-3/TRBV12-4
d_gene: TRBD1
CDR3aa: CAIAGTGSQPQHF
CDR3nt: TGTGCCATCGCCGGGACAGGGAGTCAGCCCCAGCATTTT

abundance: many
j_gene: TRBJ2-7
len: 15
v_gene: TRBV7-9
d_gene: .
CDR3aa: CASRGFDADAREQYF
CDR3nt: TGTGCCAGCAGAGGGTTTGACGCGGATGCTAGAGAGCAGTACTTC

abundance: many
j_gene: TRBJ1-5
len: 13
v_gene: TRBV15
d_gene: .
CDR3aa: CATSIGRNQPQHF
CDR3nt: TGTGCCACCAGCATAGGACGGAATCAGCCCCAGCATTTT

abundance: many
j_gene: TRBJ2-1
len: 12
v_gene: TRBV7-9
d_gene: .
CDR3aa: CASSFGGGEQFF
CDR3nt: TGTGCCAGCAGCTTCGGGGGAGGTGAGCAGTTCTTC

abundance: many
j_gene: TRBJ2-7
len: 14
v_gene: TRBV15
d_gene: .
CDR3aa: CATSRGMGWNEQYF
CDR3nt: TGTGCCACCAGCAGAGGAATGGGTTGGAACGAGCAGTACTTC

abundance: .
j_gene: TRBJ1-1
len: 15
v_gene: TRBV28
d_gene: .
CDR3aa: CASSLISRGTTEAFF
CDR3nt: TGTGCCAGCAGTTTGATATCTAGGGGAACCACTGAAGCTTTCTTT

abundance: many
j_gene: TRBJ2-3
len: 14
v_gene: TRBV28
d_gene: .
CDR3aa: CASSGTPSTDTQYF
CDR3nt: TGTGCCAGCAGTGGGACACCTAGCACAGATACGCAGTATTTT

abundance: few
j_gene: TRBJ2-7
len: 12
v_gene: TRBV29-1
d_gene: .
CDR3aa: CSVFGHPSEQYF
CDR3nt: TGCAGCGTTTTTGGACATCCATCCGAGCAGTACTTC

abundance: many
j_gene: TRBJ2-7
len: 14
v_gene: TRBV12-3/TRBV12-4
d_gene: TRBD2
CDR3aa: CASTPSGRSVEQYF
CDR3nt: TGTGCCAGCACCCCTAGCGGGAGATCTGTCGAGCAGTACTTC

abundance: few
j_gene: TRBJ2-5
len: 12
v_gene: TRBV14
d_gene: .
CDR3aa: CVSSQGLGTQYF
CDR3nt: TGTGTCAGCAGCCAAGGGCTGGGGACCCAGTACTTC

abundance: many
j_gene: TRBJ1-1
len: 16
v_gene: TRBV2
d_gene: TRBD1
CDR3aa: CASSEAGTGVLTEAFF
CDR3nt: TGTGCCAGCAGTGAAGCGGGGACAGGGGTCCTCACTGAAGCTTTCTTT

abundance: .
j_gene: TRBJ1-4
len: 12
v_gene: TRBV19
d_gene: TRBD1
CDR3aa: CATTGVDEKLFF
CDR3nt: TGTGCCACGACAGGGGTGGATGAAAAACTGTTTTTT

abundance: many
j_gene: TRBJ2-7
len: 15
v_gene: TRBV19
d_gene: .
CDR3aa: CASRWGPTGSYEQYF
CDR3nt: TGTGCCAGTAGGTGGGGACCCACAGGCTCCTACGAGCAGTACTTC

abundance: many
j_gene: TRBJ2-7
len: 21
v_gene: TRBV28
d_gene: TRBD2
CDR3aa: CASNPVGTGLAGKGHSYEQYF
CDR3nt: TGTGCCAGCAATCCTGTCGGTACGGGACTAGCGGGAAAAGGGCACTCCTACGAGCAGTACTTC

abundance: few
j_gene: TRBJ1-1
len: 15
v_gene: TRBV14
d_gene: .
CDR3aa: CASSQVQGLYTEAFF
CDR3nt: TGTGCCAGCAGCCAAGTTCAGGGTCTCTACACTGAAGCTTTCTTT